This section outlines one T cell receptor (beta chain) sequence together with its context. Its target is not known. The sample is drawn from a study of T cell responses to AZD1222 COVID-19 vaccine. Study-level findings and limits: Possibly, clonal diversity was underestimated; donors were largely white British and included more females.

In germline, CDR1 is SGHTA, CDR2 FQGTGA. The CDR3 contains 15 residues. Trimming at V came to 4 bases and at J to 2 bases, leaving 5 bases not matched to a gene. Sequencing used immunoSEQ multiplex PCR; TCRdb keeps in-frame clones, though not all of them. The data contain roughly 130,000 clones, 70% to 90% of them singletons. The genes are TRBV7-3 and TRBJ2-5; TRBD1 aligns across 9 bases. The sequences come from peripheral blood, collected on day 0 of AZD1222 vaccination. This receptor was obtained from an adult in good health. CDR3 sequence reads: CASSSPDRGQETQYF. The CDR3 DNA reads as TGTGCCAGCAGCTCCCCGGACAGGGGACAAGAGACCCAGTACTTC.